This TCR beta chain was sequenced for a study of OX40 agonist ivuxolimab in advanced cancers. Whole-study context: Ivuxolimab was administered intravenously to patients at 0.01 to 10 mg/kg every 2 weeks.

Germline lookup yields CDR1 MDHEN and CDR2 SYDVKM. Trimming shortened V by 2 bases and J by 5 bases, and 15 bases separated the two germline ends. The CDR3 is 15 amino acids. Method: immunoSEQ multiplex PCR; TCRdb's copy keeps in-frame clones and lacks some. The table lists some 63,000 clones, around 87% of them singletons. The rearrangement joins TRBV28 to TRBJ1-2, with D unresolved. Sequencing was performed on CD4+ or CD8+ T cells sorted from blood, taken in a trial of the OX40 agonist ivuxolimab. This TCR derives from an adult with an advanced solid tumor such as melanoma, head and neck, liver or kidney cancer. DNA of the CDR3: TGTGCCAGCAGTTTACCCTTTAGAGACTCTTATGGCTACACCTTC. Translated: CASSLPFRDSYGYTF.